The subject of this entry is one T cell receptor beta chain. The authors' processing: Amplification with reference gene primers provided the estimates of nucleated cell counts. Repertoires were generated with immunoSEQ multiplex PCR, while TCRdb's copy carries only in-frame clones and drops some. The V and J calls and clone size are taken from that table; D and trimming were inferred from the DNA. The table shows tens of thousands of clones, with roughly four fifths occurring only once. These data are taken from a study of blood T cell repertoires in COVID-19. Study context: Both acute and convalescent COVID-19 samples were obtained from the United States, Italy and Spain.

V was pared by 0 bases and J by 5 bases, with 7 bases of the junction left unmatched. Per germline, CDR1 MNHEY and CDR2 SMNVEV (reference sequence). The CDR3 runs to 17 residues. Input material: peripheral blood. The clonotype was recovered from a man aged 45-65 years with active or convalescent COVID-19. The chain couples TRBV27 to TRBJ2-3; 11 positions match TRBD1. CDR3 sequence (DNA): TGTGCCAGCAGTTTATCGAAGGGGACAGGGGGGAGAGATACGCAGTATTTT. Protein: CASSLSKGTGGRDTQYF.